This T cell receptor beta chain was sequenced during a study of shared clonotypes between healthy human individuals. Adult Caucasians living in Nashville, Tennessee made up all of the donors. Study-level points and caveats: Generally, naive subsets (rather than memory subsets) showed larger estimated richness. Of the naive CD4 clonotypes, around 4.7% were shared across a handful of donors.

The method was immunoSEQ multiplex PCR; TCRdb's version includes in-frame clones alone and lacks a portion of them. The table has under 550,000 clones, around 96% seen once. Concerning this clone: The target antigen is unknown.

The sample comprised naive CD4+ T cells sorted from blood. Subset indicated: CD45RA+ positively selected. The sequence derives from a woman in her twenties or thirties in good health.

The CDR3 DNA is TGTGCCAGCAGCCTCATGACAGGGGGCCGAGAGACCCAGTACTTC. Protein product: CASSLMTGGRETQYF. The V gene is TRBV6-5, the J gene TRBJ2-5; 10 positions match TRBD1. The V segment lost 6 bases and the J segment 4 bases; nucleotides outside the gene matches: 8. Germline CDR1 is MNHEY and CDR2 is SVGAGI. CDR3 length: 15 residues.